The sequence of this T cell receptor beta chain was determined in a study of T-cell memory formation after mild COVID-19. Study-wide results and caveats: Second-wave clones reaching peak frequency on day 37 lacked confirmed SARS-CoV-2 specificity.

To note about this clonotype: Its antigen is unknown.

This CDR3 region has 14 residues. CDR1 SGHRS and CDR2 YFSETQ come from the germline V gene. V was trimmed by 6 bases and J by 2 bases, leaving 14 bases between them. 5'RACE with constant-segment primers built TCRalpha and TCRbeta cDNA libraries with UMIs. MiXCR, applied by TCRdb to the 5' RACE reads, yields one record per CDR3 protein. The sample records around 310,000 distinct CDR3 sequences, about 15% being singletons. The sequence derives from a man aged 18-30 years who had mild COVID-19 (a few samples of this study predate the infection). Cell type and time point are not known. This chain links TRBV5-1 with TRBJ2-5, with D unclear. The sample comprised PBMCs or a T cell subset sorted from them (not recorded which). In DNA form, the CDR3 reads TGCGCCAGCAAGGACCGTCCACTTCAAGAGACCCAGTACTTC. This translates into CASKDRPLQETQYF. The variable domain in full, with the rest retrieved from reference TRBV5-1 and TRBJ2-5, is KAGVTQTPRYLIKTRGQQVTLSCSPISGHRSVSWYQQTPGQGLQFLFEYFSETQRNKGNFPGRFSGRQFSNSRSEMNVSTLELGDSALYLCASKDRPLQETQYFGPGTRLLVL.